One sample yielded the 12 T cell receptor beta chains listed below, sequenced in a study of T cells after posttransplantation cyclophosphamide. TCRdb's table, derived via immunoSEQ multiplex PCR, lists solely in-frame clones and lacks some. The sample contains about 52,000 clones, 90% to 95% of which appear only once. The specimen sequenced was PBMCs. The source is a woman in her 30s in good health and a related stem cell transplant donor.

This rearrangement joins TRBV20-1 to TRBJ1-2; 9 nucleotides align to TRBD1. The CDR3 length is 11 residues. Per germline, CDR1 DFQATT and CDR2 SNEGSKA (reference sequence). Trimming cost V 6 bases and J 6 bases; bases outside gene matches: 2. CDR3 coding DNA: TGCAGTGCCAGACAGGGGGATGGCTACACCTTC. Its translation is CSARQGDGYTF.

The gene calls are TRBV2 and TRBJ2-5, with D uncertain. V lost 4 bases to trimming and J lost 2 bases, with 11 bases between them. The CDR3 loop spans 14 amino acids. Germline V gene lookup returns CDR1 SNHLY and CDR2 FYNNEI. CDR3 nucleotides: TGTGCCAGCAGTGGTACGGCAGGACAAGAGACCCAGTACTTC. It is translated as CASSGTAGQETQYF.

This chain connects TRBV2 to TRBJ1-2, with TRBD1 matching 7 bases. V was pared by 2 bases and J by 8 bases, with 11 bases of the junction left unmatched. The CDR3 is 15 residues long. Looked up from germline, CDR1 is SNHLY and CDR2 is FYNNEI. The CDR3 DNA reads TGTGCCAGCAGTGAACCCTGGGCGAGGGGGCCCGGCTACACCTTC. Its translation is CASSEPWARGPGYTF.

This rearrangement joins TRBV7-3 to TRBJ1-1; 7 positions agree with TRBD1. The ends lost 1 base at V and 1 base at J; junction bases unmatched: 3. The CDR3 is 15 residues long. In germline, CDR1 is SGHTA, CDR2 FQGTGA. The CDR3 DNA sequence: TGTGCCAGCAGCTTAAACTCAGGGGGGAACACTGAAGCTTTCTTT. Protein sequence: CASSLNSGGNTEAFF.

The V gene is TRBV30, the J gene TRBJ2-3; the match to TRBD2 covers 8 bases. The CDR3 has 15 amino acids. The V gene end was trimmed by 4 bases and the J gene end by 3 bases; junction bases not matched to a gene: 9. Germline values: CDR1 GTSNPN, CDR2 SVGIG (reference sequence). The CDR3 bases are TGTGCCTGGAACCCAGGAGCGGGGGAAACAGATACGCAGTATTTT. Translation gives CAWNPGAGETDTQYF.

This chain connects TRBV6-5 to TRBJ2-1, with TRBD1 identical over 8 bases. This CDR3 contains 13 residues. The germline gives CDR1 MNHEY, CDR2 SVGAGI. V was clipped by 10 bases and J by 3 bases; unmatched bases: 5. CDR3 in amino acids: CATSTGDYNEQFF. The CDR3 DNA follows: TGTGCCACCTCGACAGGGGACTACAATGAGCAGTTCTTC.

The chain links TRBV11-3 to TRBJ2-7, with a possible D match to TRBD1 (5 bases). CDR3 length: 14 residues. Trimming removed 7 bases at V and 3 bases at J, with 16 bases between. Germline lookup yields CDR1 SGHNT and CDR2 YENEEA. CDR3 DNA: TGTGCCAGCATCATCGACAGCTTTCTCTACGAGCAGTACTTC. This translates into CASIIDSFLYEQYF.

This clone was detected only once. This chain connects TRBV4-3 to TRBJ2-5; perhaps TRBD1 as D (5 bases). CDR3 size: 13 residues. CDR1 is LGHNA, CDR2 YSLEER, per germline. The V end was cut by 0 bases, the J end by 3 bases, with 5 bases between. In DNA, the CDR3 is TGCGCCAGCAGCCAAGACAGGGAAGAGACCCAGTACTTC. Translation: CASSQDREETQYF.

The V gene is TRBV27, the J gene TRBJ2-2; D may be TRBD2 (6 bases). This CDR3 is 16 amino acids long. V was shortened by 2 bases and J by 0 bases, with 10 bases between the two germline ends. Germline CDR1 is MNHEY and CDR2 is SMNVEV (reference sequence). In DNA, the CDR3 is TGTGCCAGCAGTTTAGGGGGGATTCCGAACACCGGGGAGCTGTTTTTT. Its protein is CASSLGGIPNTGELFF.

The chain uses TRBV7-9 and TRBJ2-2, with D possibly being TRBD2 (6 bases). The CDR3 contains 18 residues. CDR1 is SEHNR, CDR2 FQNEAQ, per germline (reference sequence). The V end was cut by 5 bases, the J end by 7 bases, with 26 bases between. The chain's CDR3 is CASSPLRLAPSYYGELFF. The CDR3 DNA reads as TGTGCCAGCAGCCCTCTCAGGCTAGCGCCTTCCTACTACGGGGAGCTGTTTTTT. Variable domain in full (rest from reference TRBV7-9 and TRBJ2-2): DTGVSQNPRHKITKRGQNVTFRCDPISEHNRLYWYRQTLGQGPEFLTYFQNEAQLEKSRLLSDRFSAERPKGSFSTLEIQRTEQGDSAMYLCASSPLRLAPSYYGELFFGEGSRLTVL.

V gene TRBV6-1 combines with J gene TRBJ1-1, with D possibly being TRBD1 (5 bases). CDR1 is MNHNS, CDR2 SASEGT, per germline. The CDR3 covers 15 residues. The V end was cut by 0 bases, the J end by 5 bases, with 13 bases between. CDR3 protein: CASSEAGREGTEAFF. CDR3 coding DNA: TGTGCCAGCAGTGAAGCGGGCAGGGAGGGGACTGAAGCTTTCTTT.

The chain has TRBV27 and TRBJ2-4, with D tentatively TRBD2 (5 bases). The CDR3 consists of 16 residues. Germline V gene data show CDR1 as MNHEY and CDR2 as SMNVEV (reference sequence). Trimming removed 0 bases at V and 1 base at J, with 10 bases between. CDR3 amino acids: CASSLSGVLAKNIQYF. CDR3 in DNA: TGTGCCAGCAGTTTATCCGGGGTTCTGGCCAAAAACATTCAGTACTTC.